Sequencing of this TCR beta chain was carried out in a study of technical replicates of blood from a handful of donors (TCRdb year 2017). Comments on this clone: Its antigen has not been determined. It has no much larger one-base neighbor in the sample; base qualities were not kept.

The CDR3, cysteine through phenylalanine, is 13 amino acids long. Only the CDR3 DNA is retained, 39 bases long and in frame from the first base. CDR1 and CDR2 (MNHNS, SASEGT) derive from the germline V gene. V gives up 8 bases and J gives up 0 bases, and the segment between their germline ends measures 10 bases. The library was built by means of the immunoSEQ multiplex PCR assay. Sourced from immuneACCESS, this table was stored by TCRdb with only in-frame sequences that have V and J called. A share of the clones is absent; for the studies checked, an unresolved V gene accounts for under half, and the remainder has no known explanation. The sample includes 65,000 to 95,000 clones, with approximately 96% observed a single time. Almost 0.3% of the sample rests with the top ten.

The clonotype comes from a human donor in good health. The sequenced sample consisted of T cells isolated from PBMCs. Recombination connected TRBV6-1 to TRBJ1-1, with the identity of the D gene unclear. The sequenced DNA: TGTGCCAGCTTCCAACTTATGAACACTGAAGCTTTCTTT. This encodes CASFQLMNTEAFF.